These 7 T cell receptor beta chains originate from one sample sequenced in a study of blood T cells in healthy people across ages. A sample-barcoded 5' primer and a J-beta primer mix were used in a second PCR of roughly 7 to 11 cycles. Using its own MiXCR run on the 5' RACE reads, TCRdb lists one record per CDR3 protein. Here the sample spans hundreds of thousands of distinct CDR3 sequences, roughly 20% being singletons. Sequencing was performed on blood. The receptor set was obtained from a man in his 70s in good health.

The chain combines TRBV11-2 with TRBJ2-5; D is ambiguous. CDR3 size: 14 residues. The germline V gene has CDR1 SGHAT and CDR2 FQNNGV. V lost 4 bases to trimming and J lost 5 bases, with 14 bases between them. In nucleotides, the CDR3 is TGTGCCAGCAGCTCGCCTGGCAGCTCTGAGACCCAGTACTTC. Translating gives CASSSPGSSETQYF. The whole variable domain, remainder taken from reference TRBV11-2 and TRBJ2-5, is EAGVAQSPRYKIIEKRQSVAFWCNPISGHATLYWYQQILGQGPKLLIQFQNNGVVDDSQLPKDRFSAERLKGVDSTLKIQPAKLEDSAVYLCASSSPGSSETQYFGPGTRLLVL.

The V and J genes are TRBV20-1 and TRBJ2-2, with D perhaps matching TRBD2 (6 bases). The CDR3 covers 13 residues. Trimming removed 3 bases at V and 3 bases at J, with 8 bases between. Germline assignment: CDR1 DFQATT and CDR2 SNEGSKA (reference sequence). The CDR3 DNA sequence: TGCAGTGCTAGGGGGACTCACACCGGGGAGCTGTTTTTT. This encodes CSARGTHTGELFF.

The chain carries TRBV20-1 and TRBJ2-5; 7 bases are shared with TRBD1. This CDR3 region has 12 residues. Trimming at V came to 6 bases and at J to 7 bases, leaving 8 bases not matched to a gene. Germline CDR1 DFQATT, CDR2 SNEGSKA (reference sequence). The CDR3 DNA is TGCAGTGCAATCCGGGACAGCGGGACCCAGTACTTC. Translated, it gives CSAIRDSGTQYF.

V usage is TRBV5-1 and J usage is TRBJ2-5; D is unclear. The J call may be mistaken, given a closer DNA end match to TRBJ2-1. The CDR3 covers 17 residues. Germline CDR1 SGHRS, CDR2 YFSETQ. CDR3 in DNA: TGCGCCAGCAGCTTTTCGCTGGGCCCCGGCTCCTACAATGAGCAGTTCTTC. This gives the protein CASSFSLGPGSYNEQFF.

The rearrangement joins TRBV20-1 to TRBJ2-1; 14 bases are a match to TRBD2. V trimming: 6 bases; J trimming: 15 bases; junction bases outside the gene matches: 13. This CDR3 spans 14 amino acids. Germline loops: CDR1 DFQATT, CDR2 SNEGSKA (reference sequence). The CDR3 is CSANTGTSGSELFF. DNA of the CDR3: TGCAGTGCCAACACCGGGACTAGCGGGAGTGAACTGTTCTTC.

The J gene is TRBJ2-1, the V gene TRBV4-3, with TRBD2 matching 8 bases. Germline V gene sequence: CDR1 LGHNA, CDR2 YSLEER. After removal of 4 bases from V and 6 bases from J, the junction contained 11 bases not matched to a gene. CDR3 length: 16 residues. The CDR3 loop is CASSREAGVASNEQFF. DNA of the CDR3: TGCGCCAGCAGCCGGGAAGCGGGAGTAGCCAGCAATGAGCAGTTCTTC.

CDR3 region: CSARVLAGVSTQYF. CDR3 sequence (DNA): TGCAGTGCTAGAGTACTAGCGGGAGTCAGTACGCAGTATTTT. The rearrangement joins TRBV20-1 to TRBJ2-3; 11 nucleotides line up with TRBD2. V gave up 1 base and J gave up 8 bases; unmatched junction bases: 5. Germline V lookup: CDR1 DFQATT, CDR2 SNEGSKA (reference sequence). The CDR3 covers 14 residues.